These T cell receptor beta chains were read from a single sample in a study of CXCR3-negative and CXCR3-positive naive CD8 T cells. TCRdb re-called the 5' RACE reads, yielding one record per CDR3 amino acid sequence without DNA. This sample contains some 130,000 distinct CDR3 sequences. Sequences were obtained from naive CXCR3+ CD8+ T cells from blood. The receptors stem from a human donor in good health. Some clones in this sample may be carry-over from other donors' samples. Each CDR3 is given with its conserved first and last residue. The order of the fields is CDR3 length, V gene, J gene, CDR3 protein.

13	TRBV29-1	TRBJ2-7	CSVERGEGYEQYF
13	TRBV12-5	TRBJ2-7	CASGLAGIPEQYF
16	TRBV12-3/TRBV12-4	TRBJ2-1	CASSLFAGEFDNEQFF
16	TRBV15	TRBJ2-1	CATSRDPNGRGNEQFF
14	TRBV5-1	TRBJ1-1	CASSLGGFREEAFF
14	TRBV29-1	TRBJ2-1	CSVVSGGIPNEQFF
13	TRBV6-2/TRBV6-3	TRBJ2-7	CASSYGTDYEQYF
14	TRBV29-1	TRBJ2-7	CSVSAGRVLYEQYF
19	TRBV21-1	TRBJ2-2	CASSKKGHRGGRRTGELFF
14	TRBV29-1	TRBJ1-2	CSVDSRQGGDGYTF
14	TRBV28	TRBJ2-7	CASSFDIRGYEQYF
15	TRBV20-1	TRBJ1-1	CSASHKQGAMTEAFF
13	TRBV5-5	TRBJ1-1	CASSMTGNTEAFF
13	TRBV12-3/TRBV12-4	TRBJ2-1	CASSFVGYNEQFF
11	TRBV30	TRBJ1-1	CAWSGLTEAFF
12	TRBV7-3	TRBJ1-1	CASGRGGTEAFF
14	TRBV20-1	TRBJ1-1	CSARDYSSNTEAFF
13	TRBV6-5	TRBJ2-1	CASRINNRGEGFF
12	TRBV15	TRBJ1-1	CATKAGNTEAFF
14	TRBV29-1	TRBJ1-1	CSVESGTGSAEAFF
11	TRBV29-1	TRBJ2-1	CSARGGNEQFF
15	TRBV29-1	TRBJ2-5	CSVEEADHEWETQYF
14	TRBV6-5	TRBJ2-7	CASSYIIGAYEQYF
14	TRBV7-9	TRBJ1-1	CASSLGGLNTEAFF
17	TRBV29-1	TRBJ2-3	CSVEDRTSGVRTDTQYF
17	TRBV20-1	TRBJ2-3	CSAAGLAETLPTDTQYF
12	TRBV11-2	TRBJ2-1	CASSWGRDEQFF
12	TRBV4-3	TRBJ2-2	CASSQVPGELFF
17	TRBV5-1	TRBJ2-5	CANSSTGSRVREETQYF
13	TRBV25-1	TRBJ2-7	CATATGARGEQYF
13	TRBV19	TRBJ2-7	CASTGAGGYEQYF
11	TRBV6-5	TRBJ2-5	CASTYQETQYF